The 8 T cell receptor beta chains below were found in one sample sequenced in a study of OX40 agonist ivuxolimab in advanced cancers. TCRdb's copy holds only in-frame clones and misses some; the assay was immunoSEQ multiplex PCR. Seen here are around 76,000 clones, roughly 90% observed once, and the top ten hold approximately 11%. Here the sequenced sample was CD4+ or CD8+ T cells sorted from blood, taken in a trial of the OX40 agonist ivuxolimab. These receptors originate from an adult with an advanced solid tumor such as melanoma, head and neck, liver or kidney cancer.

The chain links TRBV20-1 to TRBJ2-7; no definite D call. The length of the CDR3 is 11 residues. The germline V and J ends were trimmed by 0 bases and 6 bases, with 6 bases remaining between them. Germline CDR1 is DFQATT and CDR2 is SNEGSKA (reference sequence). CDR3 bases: TGCAGTGCTAGAGAACCCCCCGAGCAGTACTTC. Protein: CSAREPPEQYF.

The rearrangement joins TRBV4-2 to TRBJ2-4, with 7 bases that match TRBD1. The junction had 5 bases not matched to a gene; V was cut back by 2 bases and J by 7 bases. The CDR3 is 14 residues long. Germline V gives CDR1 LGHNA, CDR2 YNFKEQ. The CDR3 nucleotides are TGTGCCAGCAGCCAATTAGAGGGGGCGAACATTCAGTACTTC. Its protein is CASSQLEGANIQYF.

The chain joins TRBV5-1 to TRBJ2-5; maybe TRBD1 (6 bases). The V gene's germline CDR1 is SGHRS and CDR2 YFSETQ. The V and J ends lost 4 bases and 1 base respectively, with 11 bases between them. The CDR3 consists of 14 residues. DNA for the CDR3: TGCGCCAGCAGCCGGACAGATTCCCAAGAGACCCAGTACTTC. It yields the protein CASSRTDSQETQYF.

The CDR3 protein is CASSQVTGKTDTQYF. Here the CDR3 DNA reads TGCGCCAGCAGCCAAGTAACAGGGAAAACAGATACGCAGTATTTT. V usage is TRBV4-1 and J usage is TRBJ2-3, with a possible D match to TRBD1 (6 bases). Trimming removed 1 base at V and 3 bases at J, with 11 bases between. CDR3 size: 15 residues. Germline V CDR1 and CDR2: MGHRA, YSYEKL.

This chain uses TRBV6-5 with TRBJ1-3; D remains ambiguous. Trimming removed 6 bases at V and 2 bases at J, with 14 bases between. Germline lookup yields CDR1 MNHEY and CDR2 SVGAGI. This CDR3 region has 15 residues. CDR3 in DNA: TGTGCCAGCAGCCACACCGATAACCCTGGAAACACCATATATTTT. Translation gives CASSHTDNPGNTIYF.

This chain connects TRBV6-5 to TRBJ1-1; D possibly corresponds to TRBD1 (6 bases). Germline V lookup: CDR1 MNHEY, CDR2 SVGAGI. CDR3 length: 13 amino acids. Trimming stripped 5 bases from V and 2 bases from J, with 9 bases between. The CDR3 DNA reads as TGTGCCAGCAGTAGGGACATTAACACTGAAGCTTTCTTT. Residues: CASSRDINTEAFF.

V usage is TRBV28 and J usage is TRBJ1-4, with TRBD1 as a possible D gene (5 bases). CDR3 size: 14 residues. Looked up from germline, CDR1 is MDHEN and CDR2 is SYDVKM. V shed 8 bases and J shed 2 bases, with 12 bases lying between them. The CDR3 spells CASVGATTNEKLFF. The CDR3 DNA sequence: TGTGCCAGCGTAGGGGCCACTACTAATGAAAAACTGTTTTTT. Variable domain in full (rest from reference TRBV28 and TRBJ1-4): DVKVTQSSRYLVKRTGEKVFLECVQDMDHENMFWYRQDPGLGLRLIYFSYDVKMKEKGDIPEGYSVSREKKERFSLILESASTNQTSMYLCASVGATTNEKLFFGSGTQLSVL.

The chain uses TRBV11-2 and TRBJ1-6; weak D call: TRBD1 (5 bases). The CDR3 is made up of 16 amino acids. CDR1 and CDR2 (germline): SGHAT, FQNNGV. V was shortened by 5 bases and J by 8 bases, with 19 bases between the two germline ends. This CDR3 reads CASSLQPRGRDSPLHF. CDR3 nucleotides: TGTGCCAGCAGCCTGCAACCAAGGGGTAGAGATTCACCCCTCCACTTT.